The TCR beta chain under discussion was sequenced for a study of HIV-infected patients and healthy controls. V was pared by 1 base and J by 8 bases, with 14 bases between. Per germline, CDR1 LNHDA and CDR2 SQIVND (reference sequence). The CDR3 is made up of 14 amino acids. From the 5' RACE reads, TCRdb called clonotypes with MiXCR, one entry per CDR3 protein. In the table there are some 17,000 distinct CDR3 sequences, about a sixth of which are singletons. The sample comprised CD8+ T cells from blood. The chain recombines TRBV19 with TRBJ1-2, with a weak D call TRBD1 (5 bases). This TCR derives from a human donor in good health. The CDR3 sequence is CASSIVIGEDGYTF. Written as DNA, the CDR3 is TGTGCCAGTAGTATAGTAATAGGGGAGGACGGCTACACCTTC.